The sequence of this TCR beta chain was determined in a study of CD8 T cells in Susac syndrome. Overall study: Within the sequenced group of Susac syndrome patients, more than 5 showed active disease and eight or nine were in remission. Study results and limitations: Clonal expansion was not seen in any Susac syndrome CD4+ T cell repertoire.

RNA totalling about 0.5 to 1 ug underwent reverse transcription with random hexamers. TCRdb used MiXCR to reprocess the immunoSEQ multiplex PCR reads, holding one entry per CDR3 protein. The data hold hundreds of thousands of distinct CDR3 sequences, with 90% to 97% observed a single time. This CDR3 region has 14 residues. Germline V gene sequence: CDR1 GTSNPN, CDR2 SVGIG (reference sequence). V shed 2 bases and J 7 bases; nucleotides not matched to a gene: 8. Notes on this clonotype: Its antigen is unknown.

Specimen: CD4+ T cells from PBMCs. This TCR was recovered from a human donor with Susac syndrome. The chain uses TRBV30 and TRBJ1-5, with TRBD1 identical over 7 bases. The CDR3 sequence: CAWSPLEGAQPQHF. The CDR3 coding sequence is TGTGCCTGGAGTCCCCTCGAGGGGGCACAGCCCCAGCATTTT.